This TCR beta chain was obtained from a study of CD8+CD57+ T cells in acquired aplastic anemia. Across the whole study: When averaged, DNA from sorted CD4+ and CD8+ cells came to around 3 ug.

TCR beta VDJ combinations and CDR3 sequences were profiled from genomic DNA. TCRdb re-called the reads with MiXCR, one entry per CDR3 protein. The sample lists a few hundred thousand distinct CDR3 sequences, roughly 55% occurring once. This clonotype was found a few times. The antigen is unknown. This CDR3 comprises 16 residues. V was clipped by 2 bases and J by 7 bases, with 17 bases between them. Germline loops: CDR1 SGHTA, CDR2 FQGTGA. Findings and caveats of the study: Around 30 was the count of CD8+ CDR3 sequences that patients shared with controls. With respect to CD8+ Simpson's diversity, patients and controls did not differ significantly.

The chain carries TRBV7-3 and TRBJ2-2; D ambiguous. Material: sorted CD4+, CD8+, or CD8+CD57+ T cells (not recorded which) from PBMCs. The sequence was obtained from a human donor in good health. The CDR3 reads CASSLGPRNLNGELFF. CDR3 nucleotides: TGTGCCAGCAGCTTAGGCCCCCGCAATTTAAACGGGGAGCTGTTTTTT.